What follows is one TCR beta chain and its context. Time point described: peripheral blood 6 weeks after treatment start. The sample comes from a study of PD-L1 blockade in urothelial cancer. Assay used: immunoSEQ multiplex PCR; TCRdb lists only in-frame clones, some missing. The table lists under 40,000 clones, roughly nine tenths of them singletons. The CDR3 has 14 residues. Trimming cost V 8 bases and J 1 base; bases outside gene matches: 5. Germline CDR1 is ENHRY and CDR2 is SYGVKD. This chain links TRBV10-3 with TRBJ2-1, with TRBD2 matching 7 bases. The receptor comes from an elderly man with urothelial cancer. This sample comprised PBMCs, obtained around atezolizumab (anti-PD-L1) treatment. The CDR3 DNA reads as TGTGCCATCCAAGCGGGAAATTCCTACAATGAGCAGTTCTTC. This codes for CAIQAGNSYNEQFF.